Given below is one T cell receptor beta chain in context. Its antigen is unidentified. These data come from a study of cytomegalovirus exposure and HLA in healthy donors. Overall study findings and caveats: Per a prior analysis, the majority of TCR beta V segments were productive roughly 87% or roughly 30% of the time. A few chains linked to CMV were shown in vitro to be specific for CMV antigens.

PCR primers comprised 60 Vbeta and 13 Jbeta primers. As handled by the study authors: The authors later counted roughly 76 million unique TCR beta chains, some 11 million of them shared. Method: immunoSEQ multiplex PCR; TCRdb's copy keeps in-frame clones and lacks some. Clonal size and the V and J genes are those of that table, whereas D and trimming came from the DNA. The sample holds over 150,000 clones; 70% to 80% are singletons and the top ten take 2.1%. Input material: PBMCs. The receptor's source is a man between 35 and 55 years old in good health and CMV-seronegative.

This CDR3 reads CASSLDSSSYNEQFF. The CDR3 bases are TGTGCCAGCAGTTTAGATTCTAGCTCCTACAATGAGCAGTTCTTC. The gene calls are TRBV28 and TRBJ2-1; D gene uncertain. Germline loops: CDR1 MDHEN, CDR2 SYDVKM. V was trimmed by 2 bases and J by 0 bases, leaving 8 bases between them. There are 15 residues in the CDR3.